These 9 T cell receptor beta chains originate from one sample sequenced in a study of cytomegalovirus exposure and HLA in healthy donors. PCR was performed using 60 Vbeta and 13 Jbeta primers. Only in-frame clones appear in the TCRdb table, and some are missing; sequencing was by immunoSEQ multiplex PCR. The sample shows 90,000 to 120,000 clones, 65% to 85% of them seen only once. The sample was PBMCs. The receptors come from a man younger than 35 in good health and CMV-seronegative.

The chain carries TRBV7-9 and TRBJ2-1, with 9 bases that match TRBD1. The trim removed 5 bases at V and 6 bases at J, leaving 20 bases unmatched. Germline V gene lookup returns CDR1 SEHNR and CDR2 FQNEAQ (reference sequence). The CDR3 loop spans 19 amino acids. The CDR3 here is CASSPNRGLRTGPRNEQFF. The CDR3, as DNA: TGTGCCAGCAGCCCTAACAGGGGGCTTAGAACTGGGCCTCGCAATGAGCAGTTCTTC.

The chain carries TRBV10-1 and TRBJ1-1; D is perhaps TRBD1 (5 bases). The V gene lost 6 bases and the J gene lost 1 base, with 15 bases spanning the gap. Per the germline V gene, CDR1 is WNHNN and CDR2 is SYGVQD (reference sequence). This CDR3 is 15 amino acids long. This CDR3 reads CASSKRRGPNTEAFF. The DNA of the CDR3 is TGCGCCAGCAGCAAAAGGAGGGGCCCGAACACTGAAGCTTTCTTT.

Only one count was recorded for this clone. J is TRBJ1-2 and V is TRBV7-9; no clear D gene. V lost 3 bases, J lost 1 base, and 9 bases lay in between. Germline loops: CDR1 SEHNR, CDR2 FQNEAQ (reference sequence). The CDR3 runs 14 residues. The CDR3 protein is CASSFFSGNYGYTF. DNA of the CDR3: TGTGCCAGCAGCTTCTTCTCCGGTAACTATGGCTACACCTTC. Variable domain in full (rest from reference TRBV7-9 and TRBJ1-2): DTGVSQNPRHKITKRGQNVTFRCDPISEHNRLYWYRQTLGQGPEFLTYFQNEAQLEKSRLLSDRFSAERPKGSFSTLEIQRTEQGDSAMYLCASSFFSGNYGYTFGSGTRLTVV.

The chain links TRBV7-6 to TRBJ2-5; TRBD1 might be the D (6 bases). Germline-derived CDR1 and CDR2 are SGHVS and FNYEAQ. This CDR3 is built from 16 residues. The germline V and J ends were trimmed by 5 bases and 4 bases, with 20 bases remaining between them. CDR3 residues: CASSPRPGAGGETQYF. The CDR3 DNA sequence: TGTGCCAGCAGCCCTCGCCCAGGGGCAGGCGGAGAGACCCAGTACTTC.

The gene calls are TRBV19 and TRBJ1-2; D perhaps matches TRBD1 (6 bases). V shed 5 bases and J shed 6 bases, with 13 bases lying between them. Germline assignment: CDR1 LNHDA and CDR2 SQIVND (reference sequence). This CDR3 comprises 13 residues. CDR3 residues: CASSSRQVNGYTF. CDR3 DNA: TGTGCCAGTAGTTCCCGACAGGTCAATGGCTACACCTTC.

This chain connects TRBV5-1 to TRBJ2-3; TRBD2 matches 7 bases. With 0 bases clipped from V and 4 bases from J, the junction kept 2 bases outside the gene matches. Germline CDR1 is SGHRS and CDR2 is YFSETQ. The CDR3 has 14 amino acids. CDR3 in DNA: TGCGCCAGCAGCTTGGAGCGGGGACCAGATACGCAGTATTTT. It codes for CASSLERGPDTQYF.

This clone occurred once. At the DNA level, this CDR3 is encoded by other sequences in the same sample as well. The J gene is TRBJ2-5, the V gene TRBV7-3, with D unclear. Germline V CDR1 and CDR2: SGHTA, FQGTGA. V was trimmed by 1 base and J by 1 base, leaving 10 bases between them. The CDR3 length is 15 residues. CDR3 sequence (DNA): TGTGCCAGCAGCTTAAACGCAGGCCTCCAAGAGACCCAGTACTTC. Protein: CASSLNAGLQETQYF.

The genes are TRBV7-9 and TRBJ2-5; a possible D gene is TRBD1 (6 bases). The CDR3 consists of 14 residues. V was pared by 5 bases and J by 5 bases, with 15 bases between. In germline, CDR1 is SEHNR, CDR2 FQNEAQ (reference sequence). The CDR3 region is CASSRPGTPETQYF. For the CDR3, the DNA is TGTGCCAGCAGCCGTCCCGGGACACCGGAGACCCAGTACTTC.

The chain joins TRBV6-4 to TRBJ2-7, with a tentative D call TRBD2 (5 bases). Germline lookup yields CDR1 MRHNA and CDR2 SNTAGT. The CDR3 sequence is 9 residues long. Here the CDR3 reads CGGSYEQYF. CDR3 nucleotide sequence: TGTGGAGGGAGCTACGAGCAGTACTTC.